These 27 T cell receptor beta chains came from one sample sequenced in a study of CXCR3-negative and CXCR3-positive naive CD8 T cells. Libraries were UMI-labeled 5' RACE TRB cDNA. TCRdb re-analyzed the 5' RACE reads; it lists each CDR3 protein once, without DNA. The listing contains fewer than 140,000 distinct CDR3 sequences. Which antigens these TCRs recognize remains unknown. Study results and limitations: When CXCR3-positive naive cells were set against CXCR3-negative naive cells, the former had more hydrophobic TRB CDR3s.

The specimen sequenced was naive CXCR3+ CD8+ T cells from blood. Subset in this sample: CD45RO-CCR7+CD27+CD95- naive CD8+ T cells expressing CXCR3 (TNR3+). The receptors were gathered from a human donor in good health. Some clones in this sample may be carry-over from other donors' samples.

The chain uses TRBV18 and TRBJ2-3; TCRdb's assignment of TRBD1 cannot be checked, as there is no DNA. The CDR3 has 17 residues. Germline V gene lookup returns CDR1 KGHSH and CDR2 LQKENI. CDR3 sequence: CASSPGADRRITDTQYF.

The chain joins TRBV29-1 to TRBJ2-7. CDR1 and CDR2 (germline): SQVTM, ANQGSEA. CDR3 length: 13 amino acids. CDR3 in amino acids: CSVATISSYEQYF.

V is TRBV19 and J is TRBJ2-1; TCRdb's D gene call, TRBD2, goes unchecked for lack of DNA. Germline V gene sequence: CDR1 LNHDA, CDR2 SQIVND (reference sequence). The CDR3 runs to 15 residues. CDR3 sequence: CASSKVSGSANEQFF.

V is TRBV12-3 or TRBV12-4 and J is TRBJ1-6. This CDR3 has 13 amino acids. The CDR3 protein is CASSYGFGSPLHF.

The CDR3 sequence: CASSFSTAAYNEQFF. The chain is built from TRBV7-9 and TRBJ2-1. The CDR3 has 15 residues. Germline V gene lookup returns CDR1 SEHNR and CDR2 FQNEAQ (reference sequence).

The rearrangement links TRBV5-4 to TRBJ2-5. The CDR3 extends over 12 amino acids. CDR1 SGHNT and CDR2 YYREEE come from the germline V gene (reference sequence). This CDR3 reads CASSFGKETQYF.

The chain links TRBV20-1 to TRBJ1-1. The CDR3 covers 13 residues. CDR1 is DFQATT and CDR2 is SNEGSKA in the germline V gene (reference sequence). Here the CDR3 reads CSATDKLNTEAFF.

The gene calls are TRBV6-6 and TRBJ1-1; TCRdb selects TRBD1, and the lack of DNA leaves this call unchecked. The CDR3 sequence is 17 residues long. Per germline, CDR1 MNHNY and CDR2 SVGAGI (reference sequence). CDR3 region: CASSYPPRGSMNTEAFF.

The gene calls are TRBV6-6 and TRBJ2-2; the TRBD2 assignment by TCRdb is unverifiable without DNA. The CDR3 is made up of 14 amino acids. Germline V gene sequence: CDR1 MNHNY, CDR2 SVGAGI (reference sequence). CDR3: CATSGGPGTGELFF.

V gene TRBV29-1 combines with J gene TRBJ2-7; as DNA is missing, the TRBD1 call by TCRdb cannot be tested. The CDR3 covers 14 residues. In germline, CDR1 is SQVTM, CDR2 ANQGSEA. Here the CDR3 reads CSVEDLTGTYEQYF.

The chain combines TRBV7-9 with TRBJ2-7; TCRdb gives TRBD1 as the D gene, but with no DNA this cannot be confirmed. The CDR3 length is 15 residues. Looked up from germline, CDR1 is SEHNR and CDR2 is FQNEAQ (reference sequence). CDR3 sequence reads: CASSPDRGSPYEQYF.

The V call is TRBV7-9, the J call TRBJ2-7; TCRdb gives TRBD2 as the D gene, but with no DNA this cannot be confirmed. The CDR3 runs to 16 residues. The germline V gene has CDR1 SEHNR and CDR2 FQNEAQ (reference sequence). CDR3 region: CASSSIPGLAEYEQYF. Looking up the rest from reference TRBV7-9 and TRBJ2-7 gives the full variable domain: DTGVSQNPRHKITKRGQNVTFRCDPISEHNRLYWYRQTLGQGPEFLTYFQNEAQLEKSRLLSDRFSAERPKGSFSTLEIQRTEQGDSAMYLCASSSIPGLAEYEQYFGPGTRLTVT.

The chain joins TRBV23-1 to TRBJ2-2; TCRdb gives TRBD1 as the D gene, but with no DNA this cannot be confirmed. TRBV23-1 is flagged as an ORF with uncertain function. CDR3 length: 11 residues. CDR3: CARDRSSELFF.

This sequence joins TRBV28 and TRBJ2-1; TCRdb's D call of TRBD2 is untestable without DNA. CDR1 is MDHEN and CDR2 is SYDVKM in the germline V gene. The length of the CDR3 is 17 residues. The chain's CDR3 is CASSLLLAGQSYNEQFF.

V gene TRBV9 combines with J gene TRBJ2-2. The V gene's germline CDR1 is SGDLS and CDR2 YYNGEE. The CDR3 has 12 residues. CDR3 sequence: CASSPITGELFF.

This chain links TRBV6-2 or TRBV6-3 with TRBJ1-1; TCRdb designates TRBD1, a call that cannot be tested without DNA. This CDR3 is built from 14 residues. The germline V gene has CDR1 MNHEY and CDR2 SVGEGT. CDR3 in amino acids: CASNHGQMITEAFF.

This sequence joins TRBV29-1 and TRBJ2-2; the TCRdb D gene call, TRBD1, has no DNA to confirm it. The length of the CDR3 is 14 residues. Germline CDR1 is SQVTM and CDR2 is ANQGSEA. The CDR3 here is CSVEKGAHTGELFF.

The genes are TRBV27 and TRBJ1-2; TCRdb picks TRBD1, but there is no DNA to check that call. The length of the CDR3 is 13 residues. Germline values: CDR1 MNHEY, CDR2 SMNVEV (reference sequence). Here the CDR3 reads CASSPGRSYGYTF.

V is TRBV20-1 and J is TRBJ2-1; the D gene TCRdb calls, TRBD1, cannot be checked with no DNA. CDR3 length: 14 residues. Germline-derived CDR1 and CDR2 are DFQATT and SNEGSKA (reference sequence). The CDR3 reads CSARDVGTYNEQFF.

The chain joins TRBV28 to TRBJ1-3; without DNA, the TCRdb call of TRBD1 cannot be checked. In germline, CDR1 is MDHEN, CDR2 SYDVKM. There are 14 residues in the CDR3. CDR3 in amino acids: CASRNRDTWNTIYF.

The chain has TRBV19 and TRBJ1-1; TCRdb outputs TRBD1, but without DNA this stays unchecked. The CDR3 sequence is 14 residues long. Per germline, CDR1 LNHDA and CDR2 SQIVND (reference sequence). The CDR3 here is CASSIFGRDTEAFF.

The genes are TRBV20-1 and TRBJ2-7; with no DNA, the TCRdb D assignment of TRBD1 cannot be verified. This CDR3 spans 16 amino acids. Germline V lookup: CDR1 DFQATT, CDR2 SNEGSKA (reference sequence). CDR3 in amino acids: CSARKPGDFPTYEQYF.

The CDR3 spells CASSLFLDREDPSSYNEQFF. The chain is built from TRBV7-6 and TRBJ2-1; TCRdb's D call, TRBD1, is unchecked because there is no DNA. The CDR3 runs to 20 residues. Germline lookup yields CDR1 SGHVS and CDR2 FNYEAQ. The full variable domain, in which reference TRBV7-6 and TRBJ2-1 provide the parts outside the CDR3, is GAGVSQSPRYKVTKRGQDVALRCDPISGHVSLYWYRQALGQGPEFLTYFNYEAQQDKSGLPNDRFSAERPEGSISTLTIQRTEQRDSAMYRCASSLFLDREDPSSYNEQFFGPGTRLTVL.

The rearrangement uses TRBV5-1 and TRBJ2-7; TCRdb outputs TRBD1, but without DNA this stays unchecked. The CDR3 length is 15 residues. Germline CDR1 reads SGHRS; CDR2 reads YFSETQ. Here the CDR3 reads CASSFTTGESYEQYF.

The CDR3 here is CASSQAQTGPYEQYF. This chain links TRBV14 with TRBJ2-7. Germline V gives CDR1 SGHDN, CDR2 FVKESK. There are 15 residues in the CDR3.

CDR3 loop: CASSQDSAPNYEQYF. This sequence joins TRBV4-3 and TRBJ2-7. Per the germline V gene, CDR1 is LGHNA and CDR2 is YSLEER. The CDR3 extends over 15 amino acids.

The chain is built from TRBV4-2 and TRBJ2-1; TCRdb designates TRBD2, a call that cannot be tested without DNA. Germline V gives CDR1 LGHNA, CDR2 YNFKEQ. This CDR3 is 16 amino acids long. This CDR3 is CASSPPQQRPNNEQFF.